This passage covers 23 T cell receptor beta chains from one sample sequenced in a study of cytomegalovirus exposure and HLA in healthy donors. The PCR used 60 Vbeta and 13 Jbeta primers. Assay: immunoSEQ multiplex PCR; the TCRdb copy retains only in-frame clones and omits some. Altogether 180,000 or so clones are present, 70% to 90% being singletons, with the ten largest covering approximately 8.5%. Sequencing was performed on PBMCs. The receptors were sampled from a man between 18 and 29 years old in good health and CMV-seropositive.

V gene TRBV27 combines with J gene TRBJ2-3, with D possibly TRBD1 on 5 matching bases. Germline CDR1 and CDR2: MNHEY and SMNVEV (reference sequence). Trimming left V 2 bases short and J 5 bases short, with 11 bases between. This CDR3 spans 14 amino acids. Here the CDR3 reads CASSLRGPGDTQYF. In nucleotides, the CDR3 is TGTGCCAGCAGTTTAAGGGGCCCCGGAGATACGCAGTATTTT.

V gene TRBV10-1 combines with J gene TRBJ1-4; the D is unclear. This CDR3 region has 15 residues. Germline CDR1 is WNHNN and CDR2 is SYGVQD (reference sequence). Trimming took off 6 bases at V and 7 bases at J, with 18 bases between the two ends. CDR3 DNA sequence: TGCGCCAGCAGAAACGGCGGGGAGGAGGGTGAAAAACTGTTTTTT. Its translation: CASRNGGEEGEKLFF.

The CDR3 nucleotides are TGCGCCAGCAGCGTGACACTAGCGGGGGAGGAGACCCAGTACTTC. Protein product: CASSVTLAGEETQYF. This sequence joins TRBV5-1 and TRBJ2-5, with 11 bases identical to TRBD2. Germline trimming cut 4 bases from V and 5 bases from J; bases unmatched to any gene: 7. The CDR3 has 15 amino acids. The V gene's germline CDR1 is SGHRS and CDR2 YFSETQ.

The chain links TRBV6-1 to TRBJ2-7; TRBD2 matches 7 bases. CDR3 length equals 14 residues. Germline CDR1 is MNHNS and CDR2 is SASEGT. With 11 bases clipped from V and 4 bases from J, the junction kept 14 bases outside the gene matches. The CDR3 region has the DNA TGTGCCGCGGCCGGGGGGACGGGAGCATACGAGCAGTACTTC. Protein: CAAAGGTGAYEQYF.

This chain links TRBV5-1 with TRBJ2-5; D perhaps matches TRBD1 (6 bases). Germline CDR1 is SGHRS and CDR2 is YFSETQ. The CDR3 sequence is 15 residues long. With 3 bases removed from V and 3 bases from J, the gap between germline ends came to 15 bases. This chain's CDR3 is CASSSYPSGEETQYF. CDR3 coding DNA: TGCGCCAGCAGCTCTTACCCATCAGGGGAAGAGACCCAGTACTTC.

CDR3 sequence reads: CASSSGGTAPYEQYF. The CDR3 DNA reads as TGTGCCAGCAGCTCGGGCGGGACAGCCCCCTACGAGCAGTACTTC. The chain is built from TRBV9 and TRBJ2-5; tentatively, D is TRBD1 (7 bases). The J call may be in error: the DNA end matches TRBJ2-7 better. The length of the CDR3 is 15 residues. Germline CDR1 SGDLS, CDR2 YYNGEE.

The chain combines TRBV1 with TRBJ2-5; the DNA was not compared with TRBD2, the D call given in the table. TRBV1 is a pseudogene. The CDR3 length is 16 residues. CDR3 sequence (DNA): TGCACCAGCAGCCAAGCGCCTCAGCGGGGGGAAGAGACCCAGTACTTC. The encoded protein is CTSSQAPQRGEETQYF.

The chain has TRBV7-3 and TRBJ1-1; no reliable D call. V lost 4 bases and J lost 0, with 6 bases in between. CDR3 length: 13 amino acids. Germline CDR1 and CDR2: SGHTA and FQGTGA. CDR3 loop: CASSYNVNTEAFF. CDR3 bases: TGTGCCAGCAGCTATAATGTGAACACTGAAGCTTTCTTT.

The V call is TRBV9, the J call TRBJ1-6; 9 bases align to TRBD1. Trimming took 4 bases from V and 7 from J; bases not matched to a gene: 3. CDR1 SGDLS and CDR2 YYNGEE come from the germline V gene. The CDR3 runs to 14 residues. The CDR3 loop reads CASSPGQGNSPLHF. CDR3 in DNA: TGTGCCAGCAGCCCCGGACAGGGGAATTCACCCCTCCACTTT.

The V and J genes are TRBV18 and TRBJ1-6, with 7 bases that match TRBD1. CDR1 and CDR2 from the germline V gene are KGHSH and LQKENI. The CDR3 extends over 14 amino acids. The ends lost 6 bases at V and 10 bases at J; junction bases unmatched: 9. CDR3: CASSGQAIGSPLHF. The CDR3 DNA is TGTGCCAGCTCCGGACAGGCCATCGGATCACCCCTCCACTTT. The full variable domain, with the rest looked up from reference TRBV18 and TRBJ1-6, is NAGVMQNPRHLVRRRGQEARLRCSPMKGHSHVYWYRQLPEEGLKFMVYLQKENIIDESGMPKERFSAEFPKEGPSILRIQQVVRGDSAAYFCASSGQAIGSPLHFGNGTRLTVT.

In this sample, this clone turned up a few times. The chain links TRBV9 to TRBJ1-2; 7 bases match TRBD1. After removal of 0 bases from V and 8 bases from J, the junction contained 4 bases not matched to a gene. CDR1 is SGDLS, CDR2 YYNGEE, per germline. The CDR3 sequence is 13 residues long. The CDR3 sequence: CASSVGTGEGYTF. The CDR3 bases are TGTGCCAGCAGCGTAGGAACAGGGGAGGGCTACACCTTC. The variable domain in full, with the rest retrieved from reference TRBV9 and TRBJ1-2, is DSGVTQTPKHLITATGQRVTLRCSPRSGDLSVYWYQQSLDQGLQFLIQYYNGEERAKGNILERFSAQQFPDLHSELNLSSLELGDSALYFCASSVGTGEGYTFGSGTRLTVV.

The chain couples TRBV5-1 to TRBJ2-5, with D tentatively TRBD1 (6 bases). This CDR3 is 16 amino acids long. Germline lookup yields CDR1 SGHRS and CDR2 YFSETQ. V lost 1 base and J 5 bases, leaving 18 bases between the germline ends. In nucleotides, the CDR3 is TGCGCCAGCAGCTTGCGGCATGGGGCAGGGGAGGAGACCCAGTACTTC. Translation: CASSLRHGAGEETQYF.

The chain uses TRBV19 and TRBJ2-3; D might be TRBD1 (6 bases). Between the trimmed V and J ends, which lost 2 bases and 6 bases, there was a span of 9 bases. Looked up from germline, CDR1 is LNHDA and CDR2 is SQIVND (reference sequence). The CDR3 runs to 13 residues. The CDR3 is CASSIPTGDTQYF. CDR3 nucleotides: TGTGCCAGTAGTATACCCACAGGGGATACGCAGTATTTT.

The CDR3 nucleotides are TGTGCCAGCAGCTTTCAGGGGTCCGGGGAGCTGTTTTTT. This codes for CASSFQGSGELFF. The J gene is TRBJ2-2, the V gene TRBV7-2, with D maybe TRBD1 (6 bases). V shed 3 bases and J shed 6 bases, with 8 bases lying between them. This CDR3 spans 13 amino acids. The V gene's germline CDR1 is SGHTA and CDR2 FQGNSA.

The V call is TRBV4-1, the J call TRBJ2-1; 11 positions agree with TRBD2. Germline loops: CDR1 MGHRA, CDR2 YSYEKL. Unmatched junction bases numbered 7, after V lost 5 bases and J lost 4 bases. CDR3 size: 16 residues. This CDR3 reads CASSVAGTSGYNEQFF. For the CDR3, the DNA is TGCGCCAGCAGCGTGGCCGGGACTAGCGGTTACAATGAGCAGTTCTTC.

This chain links TRBV19 with TRBJ2-3; 14 positions match TRBD2. V was clipped by 5 bases and J by 6 bases; unmatched bases: 4. The CDR3 length is 15 residues. CDR1 and CDR2 (germline): LNHDA, SQIVND (reference sequence). CDR3 in DNA: TGTGCCAGTAGTCCGGGACTAGCGGGGGTTGATACGCAGTATTTT. As protein: CASSPGLAGVDTQYF.

The chain's CDR3 is CASSLPGVNSPLHF. In nucleotides, the CDR3 is TGTGCCAGCTCACTTCCAGGGGTAAATTCACCCCTCCACTTT. The J gene is TRBJ1-6, the V gene TRBV18; possibly TRBD1 for D (6 bases). Between the trimmed V and J ends, which lost 4 bases and 7 bases, there was a span of 11 bases. The germline V gene has CDR1 KGHSH and CDR2 LQKENI. This CDR3 is 14 amino acids long. The full variable domain, in which reference TRBV18 and TRBJ1-6 provide the parts outside the CDR3, is NAGVMQNPRHLVRRRGQEARLRCSPMKGHSHVYWYRQLPEEGLKFMVYLQKENIIDESGMPKERFSAEFPKEGPSILRIQQVVRGDSAAYFCASSLPGVNSPLHFGNGTRLTVT.

The CDR3 sequence is CASSPGPGLQVFDGYTF. The CDR3 coding sequence is TGCGCCAGCAGCCCTGGGCCGGGACTGCAAGTTTTCGATGGCTACACCTTC. The chain joins TRBV4-1 to TRBJ1-2, with a weak D call TRBD1 (5 bases). From germline, CDR1 is MGHRA and CDR2 YSYEKL. The CDR3 runs 17 residues. V gave up 4 bases and J gave up 6 bases, with 24 bases separating them.

The V and J genes are TRBV14 and TRBJ1-6; D unresolved. The CDR3 loop spans 15 amino acids. Trimming cost V 2 bases and J 0 bases, with 5 bases left between them. The germline CDR1 and CDR2 sequences are SGHDN and FVKESK. CDR3 sequence (DNA): TGTGCCAGCAGCCAAACAGACTCCTATAATTCACCCCTCCACTTT. Protein: CASSQTDSYNSPLHF.

This clone was seen only once. CDR3: CASSLDRINQPQHF. CDR3 sequence (DNA): TGTGCCAGCAGCTTAGACAGGATAAATCAGCCCCAGCATTTT. V is TRBV7-8 and J is TRBJ1-5; a weak D match, TRBD1 (5 bases). CDR3 size: 14 residues. CDR1 and CDR2 from the germline V gene are SGHVS and FQNEAQ. The V and J ends lost 1 base and 4 bases respectively, with 8 bases between them.

The chain uses TRBV7-8 and TRBJ2-5; D uncertain. Germline values: CDR1 SGHVS, CDR2 FQNEAQ. There are 15 residues in the CDR3. Trimming cost V 4 bases and J 4 bases, with 16 bases left between them. The CDR3 is CASSSLPPTGETQYF. The CDR3 coding sequence is TGTGCCAGCAGCTCCCTCCCGCCTACGGGAGAGACCCAGTACTTC.

V gene TRBV5-3 combines with J gene TRBJ2-3; 11 bases are a match to TRBD2. TRBV5-3 is given ORF status, its function remaining uncertain. After removal of 4 bases from V and 1 base from J, the junction contained 17 bases not matched to a gene. This CDR3 is built from 20 residues. The DNA for the CDR3 is TGTGCCAGAAGCCCCCCTGAGGGTAGCGGGGGGGGTTTGGGCACAGATACGCAGTATTTT. It codes for CARSPPEGSGGGLGTDTQYF.

The chain employs TRBV10-1 and TRBJ2-7; 7 nucleotides match TRBD1. This CDR3 spans 12 amino acids. The germline CDR1 and CDR2 sequences are WNHNN and SYGVQD (reference sequence). Losses at the gene ends were 2 bases for V and 6 bases for J; bases not matched to a gene: 1. The CDR3 region is CASSETGVEQYF. In nucleotides, the CDR3 is TGCGCCAGCAGTGAGACAGGGGTCGAGCAGTACTTC.